Detailed here is one TCR beta chain. Its binding antigen is unknown. Within one base of it there is no much larger clone, and no base qualities were kept. Inclusive of the bounding cysteine and phenylalanine, the CDR3 is 14 residues long. Of all the DNA, just the CDR3 is kept, 42 bases in frame from base 1. CDR1 MNHNY and CDR2 SVGAGI were looked up in the germline V gene (reference sequence). Compared with germline, V lacks 6 bases and J lacks 5 bases; bases without a gene match: 9. PBMCs were isolated by density centrifugation and stained for CD3, CD4 and CD8, and CD4+ and CD8+ T cells were sorted on a FACSAria. Scalp biopsies and blood samples were provided by unaffected controls. This entry belongs to a study of CD8+ T cells in alopecia areata (dated by TCRdb to the late 2010s). About the investigation overall: High-throughput TCRbeta sequencing was used to examine T cell clonal expansion in alopecia areata in both the C3H/HeJ mouse model and human patients. TCRbeta CDR3 regions were amplified by immunoSEQ multiplex PCR using 35 Vbeta forward and 13 Jbeta reverse primers. RNA came from the PAXgene miRNA kit for fixed scalp, the miRNeasy kit for PBMCs, and the RNeasy kit for mouse skin. Scalp tissue and sorted CD4+ and CD8+ peripheral blood T cells from patchy and totalis/universalis alopecia areata patients and from healthy controls were covered by human TCRbeta sequencing. Clonality in the scalp was compared among normal scalp (n=4), patchy alopecia areata scalp (n=8), and alopecia totalis/universalis scalp (n=8).

What the work shows at the level of the full study, not this receptor alone: Resident alphabeta T cells in normal human skin are also sequenced, complicating scalp TCR repertoire analysis, unlike mouse skin dominated by gammadelta T cells. Compared with mice, TCR sequences shared between patients were less clear, possibly partly because of HLA diversity across the patient population. Lesional scalp, especially in alopecia totalis/universalis, showed higher clonality and more expanded CD8+ clones than normal scalp, suggesting antigenic drive.

Libraries came from the immunoSEQ multiplex PCR assay. To provide template for TCR sequencing, every sample had RNA extracted and reverse transcribed into cDNA. SuperScript III was used to make first-strand cDNA, primed with a 2:1 mix of oligo-dT and random hexamers. A synthetic immune receptor repertoire was used to assess amplification bias, and residual bias was removed computationally. From the authors' description of their analysis: Raw reads were preprocessed to remove errors, and CDR3 was defined by IMGT conventions from the conserved cysteine to phenylalanine. Clonality was computed by normalizing Shannon entropy by log2 of the number of productive unique TCRs and subtracting the result from 1. Whether scalp clones were CD4 or CD8 was inferred by matching scalp TCRbeta sequences against CD4 and CD8 repertoires sorted from blood. In its TCRdb copy, this immuneACCESS table keeps in-frame sequences only and misses some clones. Where compared with another copy, unresolved V genes explain less than half of these, and the others have no known cause. V and J calls and clone size are given by that table; D and trimming were obtained from the DNA. The sample profile shows about 99,000 clones; 55% of them were found once. The ten most abundant clones make up 8.8% of the sample.

Specimen: CD4+ T cells sorted from blood. This clonotype was sampled from a human donor in good health. The V gene is TRBV6-6 and the J gene is TRBJ1-1; 7 central nucleotides agree with TRBD1. The DNA sequence is given as TGTGCCAGCAGAGTGCAGGGGGTGAGAACTGAAGCTTTCTTT. Its protein is CASRVQGVRTEAFF.